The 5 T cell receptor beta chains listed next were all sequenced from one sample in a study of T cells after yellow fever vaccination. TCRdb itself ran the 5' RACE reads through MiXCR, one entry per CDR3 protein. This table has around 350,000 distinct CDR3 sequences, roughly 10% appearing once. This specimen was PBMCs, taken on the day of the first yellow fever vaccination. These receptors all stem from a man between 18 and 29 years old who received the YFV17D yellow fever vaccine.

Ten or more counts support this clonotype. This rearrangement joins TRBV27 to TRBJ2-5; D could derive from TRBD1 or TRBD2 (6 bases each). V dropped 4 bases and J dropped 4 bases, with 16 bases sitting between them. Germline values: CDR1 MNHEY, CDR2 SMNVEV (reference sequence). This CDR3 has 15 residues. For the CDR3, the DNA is TGTGCCAGCAGTTGGTCCCAAGGGGGGCGAGAGACCCAGTACTTC. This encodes CASSWSQGGRETQYF.

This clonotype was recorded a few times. CDR3 coding DNA: TGTGCCAGCAGGCGAGGGGAGACATTGTTTTTT. Translated: CASRRGETLFF. The chain combines TRBV6-6 with TRBJ1-4, with TRBD1 as a possible D gene (5 bases). CDR1 is MNHNY and CDR2 is SVGAGI in the germline V gene (reference sequence). The CDR3 loop spans 11 amino acids. The V and J ends lost 6 bases and 15 bases respectively, with 14 bases between them.

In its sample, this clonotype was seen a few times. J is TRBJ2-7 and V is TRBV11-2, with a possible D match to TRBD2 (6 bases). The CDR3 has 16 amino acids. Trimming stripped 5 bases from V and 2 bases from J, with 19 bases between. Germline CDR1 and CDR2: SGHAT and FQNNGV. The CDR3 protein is CASSPRVGGSTYEQYF. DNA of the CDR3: TGTGCCAGCAGCCCCCGAGTGGGGGGAAGCACCTACGAGCAGTACTTC. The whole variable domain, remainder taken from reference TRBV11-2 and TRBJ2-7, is EAGVAQSPRYKIIEKRQSVAFWCNPISGHATLYWYQQILGQGPKLLIQFQNNGVVDDSQLPKDRFSAERLKGVDSTLKIQPAKLEDSAVYLCASSPRVGGSTYEQYFGPGTRLTVT.

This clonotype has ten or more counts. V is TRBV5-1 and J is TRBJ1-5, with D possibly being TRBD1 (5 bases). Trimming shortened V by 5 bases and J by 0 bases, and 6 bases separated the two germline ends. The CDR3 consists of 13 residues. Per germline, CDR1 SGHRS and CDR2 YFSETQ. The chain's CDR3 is CASRQDSNQPQHF. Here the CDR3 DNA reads TGCGCCAGCAGACAGGATAGCAATCAGCCCCAGCATTTT.

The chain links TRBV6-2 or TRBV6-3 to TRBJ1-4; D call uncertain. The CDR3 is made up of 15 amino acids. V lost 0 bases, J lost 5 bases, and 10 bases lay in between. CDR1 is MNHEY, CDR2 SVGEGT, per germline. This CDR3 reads CASSYSTAGNEKLFF. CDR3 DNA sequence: TGTGCCAGCAGTTACTCGACGGCAGGAAATGAAAAACTGTTTTTT.